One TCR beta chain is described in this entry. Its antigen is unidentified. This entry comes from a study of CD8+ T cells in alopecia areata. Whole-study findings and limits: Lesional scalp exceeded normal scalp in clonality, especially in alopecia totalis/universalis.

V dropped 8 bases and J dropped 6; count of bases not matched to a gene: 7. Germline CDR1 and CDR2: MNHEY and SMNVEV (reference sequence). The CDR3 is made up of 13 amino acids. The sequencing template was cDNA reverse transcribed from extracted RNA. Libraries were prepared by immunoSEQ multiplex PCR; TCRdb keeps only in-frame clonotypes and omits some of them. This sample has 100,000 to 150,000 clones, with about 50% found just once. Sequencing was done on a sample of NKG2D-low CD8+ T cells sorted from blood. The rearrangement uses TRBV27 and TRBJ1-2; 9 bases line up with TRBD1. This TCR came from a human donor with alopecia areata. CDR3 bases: TGTGCCAGCGTGGGACAGGGCGAGGATGGCTACACCTTC. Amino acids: CASVGQGEDGYTF.